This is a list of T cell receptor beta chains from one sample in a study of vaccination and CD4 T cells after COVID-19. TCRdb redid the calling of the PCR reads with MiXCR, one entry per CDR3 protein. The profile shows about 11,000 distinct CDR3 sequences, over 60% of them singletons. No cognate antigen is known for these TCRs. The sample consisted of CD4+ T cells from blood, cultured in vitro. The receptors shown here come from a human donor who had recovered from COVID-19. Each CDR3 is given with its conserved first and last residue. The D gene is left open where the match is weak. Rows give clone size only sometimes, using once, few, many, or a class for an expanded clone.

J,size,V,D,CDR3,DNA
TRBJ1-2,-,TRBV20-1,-,CSARVPKRVGSLYTF,TGCAGTGCTAGAGTCCCGAAGCGTGTGGGGTCCCTCTACACCTTC
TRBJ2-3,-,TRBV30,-,CAWAGWESSTDTQYF,TGTGCCTGGGCCGGTTGGGAATCTAGCACAGATACGCAGTATTTT
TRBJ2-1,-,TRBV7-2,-,CASSLLRVGFNEQFF,TGTGCCAGCAGCTTATTGAGGGTTGGTTTCAATGAGCAGTTCTTC
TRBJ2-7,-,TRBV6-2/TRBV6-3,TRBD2,CASSSWGSGKVVADEQYF,TGTGCCAGCAGTTCGTGGGGAAGCGGGAAAGTCGTGGCAGACGAGCAGTACTTC
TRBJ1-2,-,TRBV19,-,CASRASGLTGYTF,TGTGCCAGTAGGGCATCGGGACTTACCGGCTACACCTTC
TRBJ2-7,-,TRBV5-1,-,CASSSDVLDEQYF,TGCGCCAGCAGCTCGGACGTACTCGACGAGCAGTACTTC
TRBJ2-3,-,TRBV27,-,CASSVRGVTDTQYF,TGTGCCAGCAGTGTCCGCGGTGTCACAGATACGCAGTATTTT
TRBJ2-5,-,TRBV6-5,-,CASSYSTGQETQYF,TGTGCCAGCAGTTACTCGACCGGCCAAGAGACCCAGTACTTC
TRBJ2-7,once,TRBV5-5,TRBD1,CASSLEGTEIYEQYF,TGTGCCAGCAGCTTGGAGGGGACAGAAATTTACGAGCAGTACTTC
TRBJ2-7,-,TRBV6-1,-,CASSDVRGGASYEQYF,TGTGCCAGCAGTGACGTTAGGGGTGGGGCGAGCTACGAGCAGTACTTC
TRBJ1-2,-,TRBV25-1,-,CASSPSHNYGYTF,TGTGCCAGCAGTCCCAGCCATAACTATGGCTACACCTTC
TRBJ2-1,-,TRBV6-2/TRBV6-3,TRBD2,CASRTLGGRSENEQFF,TGTGCCAGCAGAACCTTAGGCGGGAGGTCTGAAAATGAGCAGTTCTTC
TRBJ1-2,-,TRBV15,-,CATSVQGSYNYGYTF,TGTGCCACCAGTGTTCAGGGGAGCTATAACTATGGCTACACCTTC
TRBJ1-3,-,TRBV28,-,CASSPGGGSGNTIYF,TGTGCCAGCAGCCCTGGAGGGGGCTCTGGAAACACCATATATTTT
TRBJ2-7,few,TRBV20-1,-,CSARDLRASGIAGLSYEQYF,TGCAGTGCTAGAGATCTCCGGGCCTCAGGAATAGCAGGCCTCTCCTACGAGCAGTACTTC
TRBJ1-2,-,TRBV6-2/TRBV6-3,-,CASSYSGSYGYTF,TGTGCCAGCAGTTACAGCGGCAGCTATGGCTACACCTTC
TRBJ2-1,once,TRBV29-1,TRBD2,CSVVGLAGGGYNEQFF,TGCAGCGTTGTAGGGCTAGCGGGAGGGGGCTACAATGAGCAGTTCTTC
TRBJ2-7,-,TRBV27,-,CASGIGGIYEQYF,TGTGCCAGCGGCATCGGGGGCATATACGAGCAGTACTTC
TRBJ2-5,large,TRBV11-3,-,CASSFGNQETQYF,TGTGCCAGCAGCTTTGGCAACCAAGAGACCCAGTACTTC
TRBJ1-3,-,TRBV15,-,CATSGQTRNTIYF,TGTGCCACCAGCGGACAGACCCGGAACACCATATATTTT
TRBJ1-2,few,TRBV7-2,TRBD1,CASSRDKTGGYGYTF,TGTGCCAGCAGCCGAGACAAAACAGGGGGGTATGGCTACACCTTC
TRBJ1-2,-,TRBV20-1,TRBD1,CSARETLGQGYGYTF,TGCAGTGCTAGAGAAACCCTTGGACAGGGATATGGCTACACCTTC
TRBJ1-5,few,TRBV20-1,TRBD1,CSARKGAGGGFRPQHF,TGCAGTGCTAGAAAGGGGGCCGGGGGGGGATTTCGGCCCCAGCATTTT
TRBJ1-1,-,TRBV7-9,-,CASSSAAGNTEAFF,TGTGCCAGCAGCTCGGCCGCTGGGAACACTGAAGCTTTCTTT
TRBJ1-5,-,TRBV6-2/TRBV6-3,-,CASSRAGQPQHF,TGTGCCAGCTCCAGAGCAGGGCAGCCCCAGCATTTT
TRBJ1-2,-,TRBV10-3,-,CAISDLGGDDYGYTF,TGTGCCATCAGTGACCTGGGTGGGGATGACTATGGCTACACCTTC
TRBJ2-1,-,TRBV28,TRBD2,CASSSGGRAGYEQFF,TGTGCCAGCAGCTCGGGCGGGAGGGCCGGTTATGAGCAGTTCTTC
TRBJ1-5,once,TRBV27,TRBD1,CASRKDRDNQPQHF,TGTGCCAGCAGAAAAGACAGGGATAATCAGCCCCAGCATTTT
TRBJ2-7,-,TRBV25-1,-,CASSPYPRSSYEQYF,TGTGCCAGCAGTCCGTACCCCCGCAGCTCCTACGAGCAGTACTTC
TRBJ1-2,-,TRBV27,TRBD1,CASSLRATGVGGYGYTF,TGTGCCAGCAGTTTACGGGCGACAGGGGTTGGGGGCTATGGCTACACCTTC
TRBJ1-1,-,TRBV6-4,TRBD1,CASSRTGVTEAFF,TGTGCCAGCAGTCGGACAGGGGTCACTGAAGCTTTCTTT
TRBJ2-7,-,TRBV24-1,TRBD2,CATSDPSQFGTKTSGRTYEQYF,TGTGCCACCAGTGATCCCTCCCAATTCGGGACAAAGACTAGCGGGAGAACGTACGAGCAGTACTTC
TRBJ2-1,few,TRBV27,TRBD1,CASSSIGTGKNEQFF,TGTGCCAGCAGTTCAATCGGGACAGGGAAGAATGAGCAGTTCTTC
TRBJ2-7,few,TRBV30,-,CAWSGVWWDEQYF,TGTGCCTGGAGCGGGGTTTGGTGGGACGAGCAGTACTTC
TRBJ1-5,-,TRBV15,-,CATTGTYSNQPQHF,TGTGCCACCACCGGGACATATAGCAATCAGCCCCAGCATTTT
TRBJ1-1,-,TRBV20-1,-,CSARNWETEAFF,TGCAGTGCTAGGAACTGGGAGACTGAAGCTTTCTTT
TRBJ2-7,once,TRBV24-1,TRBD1,CASSTGVTGEQYF,TGTGCCAGCAGCACAGGGGTTACTGGCGAGCAGTACTTC
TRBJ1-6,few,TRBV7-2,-,CASSPQAQNSYNSPLHF,TGTGCCAGCAGCCCGCAGGCACAGAACTCCTATAATTCACCCCTCCACTTT
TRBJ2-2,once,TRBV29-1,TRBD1,CSVRTGINTGELFF,TGCAGCGTTAGGACAGGGATAAACACCGGGGAGCTGTTTTTT
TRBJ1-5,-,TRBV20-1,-,CSASRPINQPQHF,TGCAGTGCTAGTCGGCCGATCAATCAGCCCCAGCATTTT
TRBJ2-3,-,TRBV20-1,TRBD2,CSAMTSANTDTQYF,TGCAGTGCGATGACTAGCGCCAACACAGATACGCAGTATTTT
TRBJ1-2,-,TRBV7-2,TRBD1,CASSSRQGYGYTF,TGTGCCAGCAGCTCAAGACAGGGGTATGGCTACACCTTC
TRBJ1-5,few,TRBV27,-,CASKRAARWENQPQHF,TGTGCCAGCAAAAGGGCAGCCCGGTGGGAAAATCAGCCCCAGCATTTT
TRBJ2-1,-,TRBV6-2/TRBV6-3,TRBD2,CASSSPLAGAYNEQFF,TGTGCCAGCAGCTCCCCCCTAGCGGGAGCCTACAATGAGCAGTTCTTC
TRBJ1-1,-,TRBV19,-,CASSNPPMNTEAFF,TGTGCCAGTAGTAATCCCCCAATGAACACTGAAGCTTTCTTT
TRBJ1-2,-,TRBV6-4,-,CASSPGGNYGYTF,TGTGCCAGCAGTCCCGGAGGGAACTATGGCTACACCTTC
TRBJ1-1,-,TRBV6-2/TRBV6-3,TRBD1,CASSGQGSWRTEAFF,TGTGCCAGCAGTGGACAGGGGTCGTGGAGAACTGAAGCTTTCTTT
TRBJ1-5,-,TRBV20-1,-,CSATASNQPQHF,TGCAGTGCTACAGCGAGCAATCAGCCCCAGCATTTT
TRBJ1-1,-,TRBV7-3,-,CASSLNGNTEAFF,TGTGCCAGCAGCTTAAATGGGAACACTGAAGCTTTCTTT
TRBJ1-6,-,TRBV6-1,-,CASSGRYNSPLHF,TGTGCCAGCAGTGGACGTTATAATTCACCCCTCCACTTT
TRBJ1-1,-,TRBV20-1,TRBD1,CSGKTGPNTEAFF,TGCAGTGGCAAGACAGGGCCAAACACTGAAGCTTTCTTT
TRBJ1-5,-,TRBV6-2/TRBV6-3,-,CASTGANSNQPQHF,TGTGCCAGCACGGGGGCTAATAGCAATCAGCCCCAGCATTTT
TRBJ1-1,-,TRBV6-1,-,CASSERGGMNTEAFF,TGTGCCAGCAGCGAAAGGGGTGGAATGAACACTGAAGCTTTCTTT
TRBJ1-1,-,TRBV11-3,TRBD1,CASSKETGVNTEAFF,TGTGCCAGCAGCAAGGAGACAGGGGTGAACACTGAAGCTTTCTTT
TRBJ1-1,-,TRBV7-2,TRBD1,CASSRGQGRRRTEAFF,TGTGCCAGCAGCCGAGGACAGGGCCGGCGGCGGACTGAAGCTTTCTTT
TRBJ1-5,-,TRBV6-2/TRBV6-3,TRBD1,CASRQPGQANQPQHF,TGTGCCAGCAGACAACCGGGACAGGCCAATCAGCCCCAGCATTTT
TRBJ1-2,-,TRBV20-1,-,CSARRDGNYGYTF,TGCAGTGCTAGGAGGGACGGAAACTATGGCTACACCTTC